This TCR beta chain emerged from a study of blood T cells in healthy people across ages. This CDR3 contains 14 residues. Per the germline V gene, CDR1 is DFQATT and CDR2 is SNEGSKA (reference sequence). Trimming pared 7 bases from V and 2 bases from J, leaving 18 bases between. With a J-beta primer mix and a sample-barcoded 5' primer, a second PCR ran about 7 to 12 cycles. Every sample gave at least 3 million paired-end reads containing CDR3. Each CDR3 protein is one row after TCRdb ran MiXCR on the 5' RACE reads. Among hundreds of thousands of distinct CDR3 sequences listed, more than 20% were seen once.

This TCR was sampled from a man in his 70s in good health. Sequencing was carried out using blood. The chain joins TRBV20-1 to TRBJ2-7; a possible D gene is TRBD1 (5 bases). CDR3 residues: CSVPDSIRAYEQYF. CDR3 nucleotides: TGCAGTGTCCCCGACAGCATCCGCGCCTACGAGCAGTACTTC.